Below, 17 T cell receptor beta chains from the same sample are listed, as sequenced in a study of cytomegalovirus exposure and HLA in healthy donors. This PCR relied on a set of 60 Vbeta primers and 13 Jbeta primers. Using immunoSEQ multiplex PCR, the repertoire was profiled, and TCRdb retains in-frame clones only, with some absent. This table has more than 80,000 clones, 64% appearing once. The specimen sequenced was PBMCs. The source of these receptors is a man aged 55 to 70 in good health and CMV-seronegative.

The chain uses TRBV5-4 and TRBJ2-5; D possibly corresponds to TRBD2 (6 bases). CDR3 length: 15 residues. The V end lost 4 bases, the J end lost 2 bases, and 15 bases lay between the germline ends. CDR1 and CDR2 (germline): SGHNT, YYREEE (reference sequence). CDR3 nucleotides: TGTGCCAGCAGCACCAGGCTAGCGTCTCAAGAGACCCAGTACTTC. Amino acid sequence: CASSTRLASQETQYF.

The chain uses TRBV4-1 and TRBJ1-6; D is uncertain. V gave up 0 bases and J gave up 10 bases, with 10 bases separating them. The germline V gene has CDR1 MGHRA and CDR2 YSYEKL. This CDR3 is 14 amino acids long. The DNA of the CDR3 is TGCGCCAGCAGCCAAGATCCCCAGTACTCACCCCTCCACTTT. It encodes CASSQDPQYSPLHF.

This clone was recorded a few times. V and J are TRBV28 and TRBJ2-5, with D perhaps TRBD2 (6 bases). Looked up from germline, CDR1 is MDHEN and CDR2 is SYDVKM. CDR3 length equals 14 residues. The V gene lost 2 bases and the J gene lost 2 bases, with 9 bases spanning the gap. The CDR3 sequence: CASSLPGEQETQYF. CDR3 sequence (DNA): TGTGCCAGCAGTTTACCGGGGGAGCAAGAGACCCAGTACTTC.

The chain combines TRBV5-1 with TRBJ2-3; D gene uncertain. V was trimmed by 4 bases and J by 3 bases, leaving 12 bases between them. The germline CDR1 and CDR2 sequences are SGHRS and YFSETQ. There are 14 residues in the CDR3. CDR3 amino acids: CASSSEVRTDTQYF. The CDR3 DNA follows: TGCGCCAGCAGCAGCGAGGTGAGAACAGATACGCAGTATTTT.

This chain links TRBV7-9 with TRBJ1-3; D remains unclear. V lost 3 bases and J lost 0, with 9 bases in between. The CDR3 has 15 amino acids. Germline V CDR1 and CDR2: SEHNR, FQNEAQ (reference sequence). In DNA form, the CDR3 reads TGTGCCAGCAGCTTTAACCGGGACTCTGGAAACACCATATATTTT. Its protein is CASSFNRDSGNTIYF.

V gene TRBV14 combines with J gene TRBJ2-7; 7 bases map to TRBD1. Germline CDR1 is SGHDN and CDR2 is FVKESK. J gave up 6 bases and V 2 bases, and 10 bases lay outside the gene matches. This CDR3 has 15 amino acids. The DNA for the CDR3 is TGTGCCAGCAGCCAAAGATCTAGACAGGGAGCCGAGCAGTACTTC. Translated, it gives CASSQRSRQGAEQYF.

This clone was detected only a few times. J is TRBJ2-3 and V is TRBV5-1, with 12 positions matching TRBD2. There are 17 residues in the CDR3. Germline V gene data show CDR1 as SGHRS and CDR2 as YFSETQ. With V trimmed by 0 bases and J by 1 base, 3 bases remained unmatched. The CDR3 sequence is CASSLELAGGRTDTQYF. The CDR3 region has the DNA TGCGCCAGCAGCTTGGAACTAGCGGGGGGCCGCACAGATACGCAGTATTTT.

The chain combines TRBV19 with TRBJ1-2; no clear D gene. The CDR3 has 14 residues. The germline CDR1 and CDR2 sequences are LNHDA and SQIVND (reference sequence). The V end lost 6 bases, the J end lost 0 bases, and 11 bases lay between the germline ends. CDR3 region: CASRPQEANYGYTF. The CDR3 DNA sequence: TGTGCCAGTAGGCCCCAGGAGGCTAACTATGGCTACACCTTC.

J is TRBJ2-7 and V is TRBV5-1; D is ambiguous. The CDR3 extends over 12 amino acids. In germline, CDR1 is SGHRS, CDR2 YFSETQ. Trimming removed 5 bases from V and 0 bases from J, with 6 bases in between. CDR3 protein: CASRTSSYEQYF. CDR3 bases: TGCGCCAGCAGAACGAGCTCCTACGAGCAGTACTTC.

The gene calls are TRBV14 and TRBJ2-2; 10 bases align to TRBD2. Germline V gene lookup returns CDR1 SGHDN and CDR2 FVKESK. The CDR3 covers 20 residues. Unmatched junction bases numbered 11, after V lost 1 base and J lost 0 bases. The CDR3 DNA is TGTGCCAGCAGCCAAGTATCTAGCGGGAGAGGATTCACGAACACCGGGGAGCTGTTTTTT. Residues: CASSQVSSGRGFTNTGELFF.

CDR3 coding DNA: TGTGCCAGTAACAACAGGGTAGGGCCTGCAACTAATGAAAAACTGTTTTTT. Translation gives CASNNRVGPATNEKLFF. The V gene is TRBV19, the J gene TRBJ1-4, with a weak D call TRBD1 (6 bases). The length of the CDR3 is 17 residues. CDR1 is LNHDA and CDR2 is SQIVND in the germline V gene (reference sequence). Trimming took off 7 bases at V and 0 bases at J, with 18 bases between the two ends.

Only a few counts were recorded for this clone. The CDR3 loop is CASSLAGQNTDTQYF. CDR3 nucleotides: TGTGCCAGCAGCTTAGCTGGACAGAACACAGATACGCAGTATTTT. J is TRBJ2-3 and V is TRBV7-9; TRBD1 might be the D (6 bases). Germline V gives CDR1 SEHNR, CDR2 FQNEAQ (reference sequence). Trimming pared 0 bases from V and 2 bases from J, leaving 9 bases between. The length of the CDR3 is 15 residues. Based on the CDR3 plus reference TRBV7-9 and TRBJ2-3, the full variable domain is DTGVSQNPRHKITKRGQNVTFRCDPISEHNRLYWYRQTLGQGPEFLTYFQNEAQLEKSRLLSDRFSAERPKGSFSTLEIQRTEQGDSAMYLCASSLAGQNTDTQYFGPGTRLTVL.

The rearrangement uses TRBV18 and TRBJ1-1; 11 nucleotides align to TRBD1. This CDR3 spans 14 amino acids. V lost 6 bases and J lost 4; bases outside the gene matches: 4. The V gene's germline CDR1 is KGHSH and CDR2 LQKENI. CDR3 sequence (DNA): TGTGCCAGCTCCCGCGGGACAGGGGGCACTGAAGCTTTCTTT. Protein: CASSRGTGGTEAFF.

The chain carries TRBV28 and TRBJ1-4; D is possibly TRBD1 (5 bases). The germline V gene encodes CDR1 MDHEN and CDR2 SYDVKM. V was clipped by 5 bases and J by 12 bases, with 13 bases between them. The CDR3 spans 12 residues. CDR3 protein: CASSRQTPELFF. CDR3 bases: TGTGCCAGCAGTCGACAGACCCCAGAACTGTTTTTT.

This clone came up a few times. This CDR3 is also generated by other DNA sequences in the sample. The chain recombines TRBV11-2 with TRBJ1-1, with TRBD1 as a possible D gene (5 bases). CDR1 SGHAT and CDR2 FQNNGV come from the germline V gene. V was shortened by 5 bases and J by 1 base, with 8 bases between the two germline ends. The CDR3 has 13 amino acids. The CDR3 DNA is TGTGCCAGCAGCCTCGGACAGAACACTGAAGCTTTCTTT. It specifies CASSLGQNTEAFF.

The chain uses TRBV4-1 and TRBJ2-7, with TRBD1 matching over 9 bases. This CDR3 region has 16 residues. The V gene's germline CDR1 is MGHRA and CDR2 YSYEKL. The V and J ends lost 4 bases and 2 bases, in that order; junction bases with no gene match: 9. The DNA of the CDR3 is TGCGCCAGCAGCCGACAAGACAGGGGGAGAACCTACGAGCAGTACTTC. It specifies CASSRQDRGRTYEQYF.

The J gene is TRBJ2-2, the V gene TRBV7-9; the match to TRBD1 covers 8 bases. V dropped 1 base and J dropped 7; count of bases not matched to a gene: 11. The CDR3 is 17 residues long. Germline CDR1 reads SEHNR; CDR2 reads FQNEAQ (reference sequence). The CDR3 is CASSLERLSGGSGELFF. In DNA form, the CDR3 reads TGTGCCAGCAGCTTAGAACGTCTGTCAGGGGGCAGCGGGGAGCTGTTTTTT.